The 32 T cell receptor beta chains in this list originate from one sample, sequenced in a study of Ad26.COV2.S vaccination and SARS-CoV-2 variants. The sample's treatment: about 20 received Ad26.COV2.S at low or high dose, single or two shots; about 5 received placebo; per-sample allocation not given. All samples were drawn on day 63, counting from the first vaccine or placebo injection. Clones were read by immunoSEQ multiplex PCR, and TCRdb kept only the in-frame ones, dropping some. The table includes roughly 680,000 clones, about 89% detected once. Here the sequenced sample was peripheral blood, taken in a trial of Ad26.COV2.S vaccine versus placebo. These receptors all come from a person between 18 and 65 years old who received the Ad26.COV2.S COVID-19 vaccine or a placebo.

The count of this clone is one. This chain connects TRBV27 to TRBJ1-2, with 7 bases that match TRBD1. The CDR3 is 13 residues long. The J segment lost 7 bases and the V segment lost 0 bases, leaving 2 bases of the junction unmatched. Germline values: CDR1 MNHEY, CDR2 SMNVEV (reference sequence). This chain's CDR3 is CASSLSGTAGYTF. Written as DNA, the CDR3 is TGTGCCAGCAGTTTATCCGGGACAGCTGGCTACACCTTC.

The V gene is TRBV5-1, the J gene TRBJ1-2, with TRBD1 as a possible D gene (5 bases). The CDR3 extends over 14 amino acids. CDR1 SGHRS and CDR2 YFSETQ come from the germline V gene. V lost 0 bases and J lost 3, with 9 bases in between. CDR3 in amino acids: CASSLESGHYGYTF. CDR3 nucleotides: TGCGCCAGCAGCTTGGAGTCAGGGCACTATGGCTACACCTTC.

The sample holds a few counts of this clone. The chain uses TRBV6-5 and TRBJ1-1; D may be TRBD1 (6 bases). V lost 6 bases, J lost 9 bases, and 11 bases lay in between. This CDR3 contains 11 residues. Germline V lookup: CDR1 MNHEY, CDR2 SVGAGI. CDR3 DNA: TGTGCCAGCAGCTCCGGACAGAAAGCTTTCTTT. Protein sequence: CASSSGQKAFF.

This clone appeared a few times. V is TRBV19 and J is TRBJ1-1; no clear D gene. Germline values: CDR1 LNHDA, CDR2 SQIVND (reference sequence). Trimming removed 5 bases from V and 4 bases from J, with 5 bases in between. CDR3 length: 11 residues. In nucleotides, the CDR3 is TGTGCCAGTAGTGAGGGCACTGAAGCTTTCTTT. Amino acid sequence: CASSEGTEAFF.

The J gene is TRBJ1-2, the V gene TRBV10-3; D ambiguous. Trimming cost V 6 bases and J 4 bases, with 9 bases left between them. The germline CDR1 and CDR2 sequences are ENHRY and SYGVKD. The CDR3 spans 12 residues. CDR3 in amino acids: CAISGGSYGYTF. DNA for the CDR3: TGTGCCATCAGCGGTGGGTCCTATGGCTACACCTTC.

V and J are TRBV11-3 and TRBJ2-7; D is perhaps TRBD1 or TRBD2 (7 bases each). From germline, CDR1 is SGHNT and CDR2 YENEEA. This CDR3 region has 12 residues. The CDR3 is CGQGGPSYEQYF. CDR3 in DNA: TGTGGCCAGGGGGGGCCCTCCTACGAGCAGTACTTC.

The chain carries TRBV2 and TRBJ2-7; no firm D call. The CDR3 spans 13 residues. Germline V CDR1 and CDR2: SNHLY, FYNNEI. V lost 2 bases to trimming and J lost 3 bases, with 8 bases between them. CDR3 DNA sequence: TGTGCCAGCAGTGAAAAGAAATTCTACGAGCAGTACTTC. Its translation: CASSEKKFYEQYF.

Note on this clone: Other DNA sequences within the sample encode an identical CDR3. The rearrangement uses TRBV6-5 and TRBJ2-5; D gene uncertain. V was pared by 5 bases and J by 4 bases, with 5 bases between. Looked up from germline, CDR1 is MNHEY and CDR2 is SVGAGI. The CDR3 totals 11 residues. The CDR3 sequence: CASSTLETQYF. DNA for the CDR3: TGTGCCAGCAGTACATTAGAGACCCAGTACTTC.

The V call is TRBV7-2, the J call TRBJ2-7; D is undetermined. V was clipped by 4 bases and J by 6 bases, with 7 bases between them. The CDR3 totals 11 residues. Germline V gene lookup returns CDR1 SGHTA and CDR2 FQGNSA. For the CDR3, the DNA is TGTGCCAGCAGCTCAGGCAGCGAGCAGTACTTC. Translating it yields CASSSGSEQYF. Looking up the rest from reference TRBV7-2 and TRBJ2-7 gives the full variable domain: GAGVSQSPSNKVTEKGKDVELRCDPISGHTALYWYRQSLGQGLEFLIYFQGNSAPDKSGLPSDRFSAERTGGSVSTLTIQRTQQEDSAVYLCASSSGSEQYFGPGTRLTVT.

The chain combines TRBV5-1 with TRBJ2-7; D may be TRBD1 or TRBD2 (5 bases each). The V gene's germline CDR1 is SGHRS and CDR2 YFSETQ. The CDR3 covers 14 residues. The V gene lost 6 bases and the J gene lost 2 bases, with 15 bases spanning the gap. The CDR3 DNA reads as TGCGCCAGCAACGAGCAGGGTAGCGCCTACGAGCAGTACTTC. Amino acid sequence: CASNEQGSAYEQYF.

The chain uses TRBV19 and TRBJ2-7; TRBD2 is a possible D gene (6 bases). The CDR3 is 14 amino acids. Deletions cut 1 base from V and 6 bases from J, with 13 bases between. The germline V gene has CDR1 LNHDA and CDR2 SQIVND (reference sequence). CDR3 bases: TGTGCCAGTAGTATAGTATCCGGGAGCCTCGAGCAGTACTTC. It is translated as CASSIVSGSLEQYF.

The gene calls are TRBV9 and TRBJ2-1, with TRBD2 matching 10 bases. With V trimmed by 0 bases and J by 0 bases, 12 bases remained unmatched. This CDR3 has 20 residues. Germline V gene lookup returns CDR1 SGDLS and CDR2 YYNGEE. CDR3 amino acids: CASSVAAGGPGRDSYNEQFF. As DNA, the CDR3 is TGTGCCAGCAGCGTAGCAGCGGGAGGGCCAGGCCGGGACTCCTACAATGAGCAGTTCTTC.

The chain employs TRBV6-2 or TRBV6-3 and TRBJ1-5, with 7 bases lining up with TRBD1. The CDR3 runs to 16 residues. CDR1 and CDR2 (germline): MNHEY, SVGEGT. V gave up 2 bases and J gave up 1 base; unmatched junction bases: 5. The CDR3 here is CASSYRGGLSNQPQHF. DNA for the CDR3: TGTGCCAGCAGTTACAGAGGGGGCTTGAGCAATCAGCCCCAGCATTTT.

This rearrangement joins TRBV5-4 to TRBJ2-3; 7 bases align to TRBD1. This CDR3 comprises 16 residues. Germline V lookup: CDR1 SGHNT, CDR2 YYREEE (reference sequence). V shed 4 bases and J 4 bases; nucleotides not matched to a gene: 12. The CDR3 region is CASSTVDRESPDTQYF. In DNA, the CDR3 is TGTGCCAGCAGCACAGTTGACAGGGAGAGTCCAGATACGCAGTATTTT.

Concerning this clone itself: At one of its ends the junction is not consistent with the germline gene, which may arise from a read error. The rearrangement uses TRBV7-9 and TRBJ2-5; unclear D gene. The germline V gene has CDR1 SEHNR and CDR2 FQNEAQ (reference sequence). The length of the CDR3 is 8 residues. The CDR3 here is CASSPRNF. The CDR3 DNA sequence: TGTGCCAGCTCCCCAAGGAACTTC.

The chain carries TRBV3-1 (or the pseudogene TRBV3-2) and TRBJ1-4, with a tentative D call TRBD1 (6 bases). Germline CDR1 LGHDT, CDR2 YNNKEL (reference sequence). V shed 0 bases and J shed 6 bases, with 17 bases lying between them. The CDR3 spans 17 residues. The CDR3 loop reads CASSQDTGKGVDEKLFF. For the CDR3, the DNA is TGTGCCAGCAGCCAAGATACAGGGAAGGGCGTTGATGAAAAACTGTTTTTT.

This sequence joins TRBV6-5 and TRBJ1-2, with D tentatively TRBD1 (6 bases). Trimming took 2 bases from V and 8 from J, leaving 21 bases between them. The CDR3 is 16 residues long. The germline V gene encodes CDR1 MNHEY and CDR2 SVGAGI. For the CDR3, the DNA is TGTGCCAGCAGTTACCCTGAGGACAGCCCCTGGGGCGGCTACACCTTC. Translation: CASSYPEDSPWGGYTF.

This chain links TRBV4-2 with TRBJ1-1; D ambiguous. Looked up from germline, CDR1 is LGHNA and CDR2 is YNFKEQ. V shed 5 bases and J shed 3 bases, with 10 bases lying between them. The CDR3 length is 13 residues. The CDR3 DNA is TGTGCCAGCAGCAACCCCACGGACACTGAAGCTTTCTTT. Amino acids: CASSNPTDTEAFF.

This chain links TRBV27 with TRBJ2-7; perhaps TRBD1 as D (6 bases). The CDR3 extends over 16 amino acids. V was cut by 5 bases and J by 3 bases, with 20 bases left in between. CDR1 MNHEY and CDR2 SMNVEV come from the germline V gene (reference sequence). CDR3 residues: CASSITLRKGDYEQYF. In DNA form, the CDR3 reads TGTGCCAGCAGTATAACCCTCAGGAAGGGGGACTACGAGCAGTACTTC.

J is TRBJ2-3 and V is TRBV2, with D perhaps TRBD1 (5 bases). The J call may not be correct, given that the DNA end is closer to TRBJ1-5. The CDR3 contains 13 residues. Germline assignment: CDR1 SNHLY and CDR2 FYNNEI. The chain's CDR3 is CASSVPLRDAQHF. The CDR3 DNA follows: TGTGCCAGCAGCGTTCCCCTCCGGGACGCCCAGCATTTT.

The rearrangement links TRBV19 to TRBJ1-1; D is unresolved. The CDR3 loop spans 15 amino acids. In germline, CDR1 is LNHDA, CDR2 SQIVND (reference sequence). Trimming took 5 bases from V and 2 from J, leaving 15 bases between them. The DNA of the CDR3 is TGTGCCAGTAGTTCCACCCTCCGGGCCAACACTGAAGCTTTCTTT. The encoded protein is CASSSTLRANTEAFF.

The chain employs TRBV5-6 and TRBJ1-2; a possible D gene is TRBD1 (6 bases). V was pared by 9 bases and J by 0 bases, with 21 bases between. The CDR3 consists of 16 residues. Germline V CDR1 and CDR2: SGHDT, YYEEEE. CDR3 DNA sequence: TGTGCCACCCATGAGGGGGGGCGATCCGCTAACTATGGCTACACCTTC. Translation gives CATHEGGRSANYGYTF. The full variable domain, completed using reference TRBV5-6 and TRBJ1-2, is DAGVTQSPTHLIKTRGQQVTLRCSPKSGHDTVSWYQQALGQGPQFIFQYYEEEERQRGNFPDRFSGHQFPNYSSELNVNALLLGDSALYLCATHEGGRSANYGYTFGSGTRLTVV.

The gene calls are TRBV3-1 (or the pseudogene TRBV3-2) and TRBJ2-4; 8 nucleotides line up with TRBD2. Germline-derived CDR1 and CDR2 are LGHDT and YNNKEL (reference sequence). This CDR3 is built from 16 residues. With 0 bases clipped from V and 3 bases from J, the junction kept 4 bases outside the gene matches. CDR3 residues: CASSQDSGTGKNIQYF. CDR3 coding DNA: TGTGCCAGCAGCCAAGATAGCGGGACTGGCAAAAACATTCAGTACTTC.

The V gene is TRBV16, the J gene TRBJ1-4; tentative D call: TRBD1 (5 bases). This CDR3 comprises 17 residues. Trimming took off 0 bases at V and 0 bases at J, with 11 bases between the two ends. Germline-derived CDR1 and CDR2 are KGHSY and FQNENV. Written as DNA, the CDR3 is TGTGCCAGCAGCCAATCCCCAGGGTCTGCAACTAATGAAAAACTGTTTTTT. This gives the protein CASSQSPGSATNEKLFF.

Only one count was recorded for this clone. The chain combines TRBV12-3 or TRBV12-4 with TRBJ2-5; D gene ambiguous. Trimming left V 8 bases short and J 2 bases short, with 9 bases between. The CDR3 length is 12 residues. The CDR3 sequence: CASRKVQETQYF. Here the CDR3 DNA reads TGTGCCAGCCGGAAAGTTCAAGAGACCCAGTACTTC.

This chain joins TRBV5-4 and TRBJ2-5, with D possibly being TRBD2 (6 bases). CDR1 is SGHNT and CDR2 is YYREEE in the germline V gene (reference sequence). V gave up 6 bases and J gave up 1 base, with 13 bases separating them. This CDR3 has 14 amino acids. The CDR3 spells CASTKGRGQETQYF. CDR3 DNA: TGTGCCAGCACTAAAGGGCGGGGCCAAGAGACCCAGTACTTC. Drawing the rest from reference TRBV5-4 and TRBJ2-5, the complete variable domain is ETGVTQSPTHLIKTRGQQVTLRCSSQSGHNTVSWYQQALGQGPQFIFQYYREEENGRGNFPPRFSGLQFPNYSSELNVNALELDDSALYLCASTKGRGQETQYFGPGTRLLVL.

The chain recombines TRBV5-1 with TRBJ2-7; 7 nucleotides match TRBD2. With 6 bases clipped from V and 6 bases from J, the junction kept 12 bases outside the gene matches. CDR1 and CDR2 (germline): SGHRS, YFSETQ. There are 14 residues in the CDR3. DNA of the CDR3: TGCGCCAGCAAGGAAATAGCGGGCTTGCGCGAGCAGTACTTC. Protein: CASKEIAGLREQYF. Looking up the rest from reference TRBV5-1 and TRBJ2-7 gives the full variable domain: KAGVTQTPRYLIKTRGQQVTLSCSPISGHRSVSWYQQTPGQGLQFLFEYFSETQRNKGNFPGRFSGRQFSNSRSEMNVSTLELGDSALYLCASKEIAGLREQYFGPGTRLTVT.

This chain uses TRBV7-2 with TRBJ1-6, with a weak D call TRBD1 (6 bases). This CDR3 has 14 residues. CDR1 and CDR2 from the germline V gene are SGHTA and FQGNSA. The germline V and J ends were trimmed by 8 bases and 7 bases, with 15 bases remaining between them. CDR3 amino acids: CASLNRAGNSPLHF. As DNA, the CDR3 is TGTGCCAGCTTAAACAGGGCTGGGAATTCACCCCTCCACTTT.

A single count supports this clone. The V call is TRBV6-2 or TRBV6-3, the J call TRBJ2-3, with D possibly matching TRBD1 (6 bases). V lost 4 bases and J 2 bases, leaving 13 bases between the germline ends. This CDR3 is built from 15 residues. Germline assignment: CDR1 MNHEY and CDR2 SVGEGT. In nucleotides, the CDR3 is TGTGCCAGCAGTTTCCGGGACACATACACAGATACGCAGTATTTT. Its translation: CASSFRDTYTDTQYF.

DNA of the CDR3: TGTGCCAGCAGTAATCCGTTAGTTAAGAAGAACACTGAAGCTTTCTTT. Its protein is CASSNPLVKKNTEAFF. The gene calls are TRBV2 and TRBJ1-1; D remains ambiguous. Germline assignment: CDR1 SNHLY and CDR2 FYNNEI. Trimming removed 5 bases from V and 1 base from J, with 17 bases in between. The CDR3 contains 16 residues.

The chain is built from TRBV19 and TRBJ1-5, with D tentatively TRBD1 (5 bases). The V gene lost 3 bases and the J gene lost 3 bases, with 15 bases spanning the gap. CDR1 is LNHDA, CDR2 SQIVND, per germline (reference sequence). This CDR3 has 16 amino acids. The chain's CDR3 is CASSIKWGGYNQPQHF. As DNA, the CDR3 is TGTGCCAGTAGTATTAAGTGGGGGGGATACAATCAGCCCCAGCATTTT.

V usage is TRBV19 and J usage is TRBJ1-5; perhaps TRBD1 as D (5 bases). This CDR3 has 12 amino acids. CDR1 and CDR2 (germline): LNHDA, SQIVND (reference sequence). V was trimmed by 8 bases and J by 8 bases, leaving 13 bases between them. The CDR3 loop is CASGTAREPQHF. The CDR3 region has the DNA TGTGCCAGTGGGACGGCCAGGGAGCCCCAGCATTTT.